This T cell receptor beta chain was identified in a study of OX40 agonist ivuxolimab in advanced cancers. For the study at large: Patients were 82.7% male with ages roughly 20 to 85, mean approximately 58. Overall study results and limits: Researchers did not establish what antigens the expanded peripheral T cells target. CD4+ and CD8+ blood T cells expanded clonally by week 6 at 0.1 to 3.0 mg/kg.

TCRdb's copy holds only in-frame clones and misses some; the assay was immunoSEQ multiplex PCR. The profile shows about 20,000 clones, 70% to 90% of them singletons. CDR3 length equals 20 residues. V lost 0 bases, J lost 1 base, and 12 bases stayed unmatched. CDR1 is LNHNV and CDR2 is YYDKDF in the germline V gene (reference sequence). A note on this clone: Its target is unknown.

V gene TRBV15 combines with J gene TRBJ2-1; 10 bases line up with TRBD1. The source is an adult with an advanced solid tumor such as melanoma, head and neck, liver or kidney cancer. Sequenced material: CD4+ or CD8+ T cells sorted from blood, taken in a trial of the OX40 agonist ivuxolimab. DNA of the CDR3: TGTGCCACCAGCAGAGATGACAGGGGACAGGGGAAGGGTTCCTACAATGAGCAGTTCTTC. It codes for CATSRDDRGQGKGSYNEQFF. The full variable domain, its missing parts supplied by reference TRBV15 and TRBJ2-1, is DAMVIQNPRYQVTQFGKPVTLSCSQTLNHNVMYWYQQKSSQAPKLLFHYYDKDFNNEADTPDNFQSRRPNTSFCFLDIRSPGLGDTAMYLCATSRDDRGQGKGSYNEQFFGPGTRLTVL.